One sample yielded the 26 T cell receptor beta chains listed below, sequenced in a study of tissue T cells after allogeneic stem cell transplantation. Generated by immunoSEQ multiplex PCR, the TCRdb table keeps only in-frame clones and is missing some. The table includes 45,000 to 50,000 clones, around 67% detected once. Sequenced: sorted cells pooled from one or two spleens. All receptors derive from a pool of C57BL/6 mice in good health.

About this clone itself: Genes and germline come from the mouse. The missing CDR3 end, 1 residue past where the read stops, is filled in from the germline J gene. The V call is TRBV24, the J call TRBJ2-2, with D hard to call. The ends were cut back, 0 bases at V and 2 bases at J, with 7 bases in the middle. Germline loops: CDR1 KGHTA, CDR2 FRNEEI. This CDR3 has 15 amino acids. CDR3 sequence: CASSLYTRNTGQLYF. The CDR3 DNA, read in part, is TGTGCCAGCAGTCTGTATACCAGGAACACCGGGCAGCTCTAC.

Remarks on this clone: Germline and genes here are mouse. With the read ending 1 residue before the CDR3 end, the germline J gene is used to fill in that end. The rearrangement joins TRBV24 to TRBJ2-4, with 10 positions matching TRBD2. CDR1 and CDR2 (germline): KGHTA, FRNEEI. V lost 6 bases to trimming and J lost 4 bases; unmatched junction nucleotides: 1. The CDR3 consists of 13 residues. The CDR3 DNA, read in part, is TGTGCCAGCAGACTGGGGGGGGAAAACACCTTGTAC. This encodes CASRLGGENTLY. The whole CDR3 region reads CASRLGGENTLYF.

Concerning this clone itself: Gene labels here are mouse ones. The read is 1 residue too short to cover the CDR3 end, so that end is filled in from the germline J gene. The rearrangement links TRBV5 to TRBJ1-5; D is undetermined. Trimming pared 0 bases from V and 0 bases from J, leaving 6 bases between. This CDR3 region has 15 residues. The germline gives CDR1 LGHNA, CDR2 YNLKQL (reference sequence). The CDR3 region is CASSQDPSNNQAPLF. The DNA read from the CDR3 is TGTGCCAGCAGCCAAGATCCCAGTAACAACCAGGCTCCGCTT.

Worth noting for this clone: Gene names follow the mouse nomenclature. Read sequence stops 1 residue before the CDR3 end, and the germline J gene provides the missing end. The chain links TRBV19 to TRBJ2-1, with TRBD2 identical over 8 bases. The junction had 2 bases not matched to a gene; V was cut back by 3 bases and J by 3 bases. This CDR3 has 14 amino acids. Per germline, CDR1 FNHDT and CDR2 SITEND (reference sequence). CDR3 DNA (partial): TGTGCCAGCAGTAGTACTGGGGGCTATGCTGAGCAGTTC. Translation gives CASSSTGGYAEQF. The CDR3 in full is CASSSTGGYAEQFF.

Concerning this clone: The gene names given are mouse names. Here the CDR3 reads CASSRRQGAQNTLYF. CDR3 DNA, as far as it was read: TGTGCCAGCAGCCGTCGTCAGGGGGCGCAAAACACCTTGTAC. The V and J genes are TRBV14 and TRBJ2-4; 8 bases are a match to TRBD1. The CDR3 goes on 1 residue after the read ends, and that part is filled in from the germline J gene. Germline loops: CDR1 SGHDT, CDR2 FRDEAV. J was trimmed by 3 bases and V by 5 bases; bases with no gene match: 8. The CDR3 consists of 15 residues.

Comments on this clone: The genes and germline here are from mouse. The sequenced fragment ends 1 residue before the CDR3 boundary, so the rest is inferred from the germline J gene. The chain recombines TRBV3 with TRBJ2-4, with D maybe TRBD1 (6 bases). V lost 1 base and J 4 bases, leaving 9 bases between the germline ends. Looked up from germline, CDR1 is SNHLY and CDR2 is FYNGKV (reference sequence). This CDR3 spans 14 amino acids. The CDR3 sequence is CASSLDREENTLYF. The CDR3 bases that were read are TGTGCCAGCAGCTTAGACAGGGAAGAAAACACCTTGTAC.

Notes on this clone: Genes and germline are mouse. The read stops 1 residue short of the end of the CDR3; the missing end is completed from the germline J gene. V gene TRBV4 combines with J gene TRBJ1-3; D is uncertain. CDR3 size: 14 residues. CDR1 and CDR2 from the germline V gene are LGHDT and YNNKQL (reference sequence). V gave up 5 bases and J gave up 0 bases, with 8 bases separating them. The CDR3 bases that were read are TGTGCCAGCAGCCGTGACAATTCTGGAAATACGCTCTAT. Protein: CASSRDNSGNTLY. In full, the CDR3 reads CASSRDNSGNTLYF. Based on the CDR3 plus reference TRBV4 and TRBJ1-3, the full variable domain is ETAVFQTPNYHVTQVGNEVSFNCKQTLGHDTMYWYKQDSKKLLKIMFSYNNKQLIVNETVPRRFSPQSSDKAHLNLRIKSVEPEDSAVYLCASSRDNSGNTLYFGEGSRLIVV.

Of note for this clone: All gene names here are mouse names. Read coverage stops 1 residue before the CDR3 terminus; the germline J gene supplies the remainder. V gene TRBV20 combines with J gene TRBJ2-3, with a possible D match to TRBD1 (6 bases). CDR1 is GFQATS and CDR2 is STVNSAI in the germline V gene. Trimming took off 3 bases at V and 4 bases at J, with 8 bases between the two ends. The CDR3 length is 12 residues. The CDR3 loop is CGARQGSETLYF. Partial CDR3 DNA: TGTGGTGCTAGACAGGGTTCAGAAACGCTGTAT.

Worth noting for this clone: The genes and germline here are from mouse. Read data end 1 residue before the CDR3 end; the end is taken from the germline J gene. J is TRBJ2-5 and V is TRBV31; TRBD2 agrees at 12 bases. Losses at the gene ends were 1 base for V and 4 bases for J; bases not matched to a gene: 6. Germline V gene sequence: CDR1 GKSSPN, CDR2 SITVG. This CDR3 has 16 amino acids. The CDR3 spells CAWSPPWDWGEDTQYF. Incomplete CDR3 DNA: TGTGCCTGGAGTCCCCCCTGGGACTGGGGGGAAGACACCCAGTAC.

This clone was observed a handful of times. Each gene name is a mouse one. CDR3 DNA, as far as it was read: TGTGCCAGCAGCCAGGTGGGGGGGCGCGGGGAACAGTAC. Its translation: CASSQVGGRGEQY. The full CDR3 protein reads CASSQVGGRGEQYF. The chain carries TRBV2 and TRBJ2-7; TRBD2 aligns across 9 bases. The sequenced fragment ends 1 residue before the CDR3 boundary, so the rest is inferred from the germline J gene. The CDR3 is made up of 14 amino acids. Germline CDR1 reads LGHNA; CDR2 reads YSYQKL. The V and J ends lost 3 bases and 7 bases, in that order; junction bases with no gene match: 7.

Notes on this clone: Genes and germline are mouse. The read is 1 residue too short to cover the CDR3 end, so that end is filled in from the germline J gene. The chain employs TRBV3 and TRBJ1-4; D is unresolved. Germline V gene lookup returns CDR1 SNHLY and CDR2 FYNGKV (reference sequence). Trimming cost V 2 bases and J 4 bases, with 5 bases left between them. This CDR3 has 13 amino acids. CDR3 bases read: TGTGCCAGCAGCTTACACGGCAACGAAAGATTATTT. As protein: CASSLHGNERLF. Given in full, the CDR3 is CASSLHGNERLFF.

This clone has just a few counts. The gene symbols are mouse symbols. The part of the CDR3 DNA that was read is TGTGCCAGCAGCCAAGATGGTCTGGGGGGAAATGAACAGTAC. It encodes CASSQDGLGGNEQY. The CDR3 in full is CASSQDGLGGNEQYF. J is TRBJ2-7 and V is TRBV5; 8 bases agree with TRBD2. Read data end 1 residue before the CDR3 end; the end is taken from the germline J gene. The germline gives CDR1 LGHNA, CDR2 YNLKQL (reference sequence). J gave up 5 bases and V 0 bases, and 6 bases lay outside the gene matches. The CDR3 runs 15 residues.

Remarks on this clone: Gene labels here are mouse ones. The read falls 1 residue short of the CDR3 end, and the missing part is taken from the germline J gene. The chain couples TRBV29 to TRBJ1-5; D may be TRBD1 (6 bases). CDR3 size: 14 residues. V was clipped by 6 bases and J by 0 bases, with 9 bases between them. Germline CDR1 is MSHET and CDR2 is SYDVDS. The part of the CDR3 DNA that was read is TGTGCTAGCAGGGACAGCTATAACAACCAGGCTCCGCTT. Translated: CASRDSYNNQAPL. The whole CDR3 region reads CASRDSYNNQAPLF.

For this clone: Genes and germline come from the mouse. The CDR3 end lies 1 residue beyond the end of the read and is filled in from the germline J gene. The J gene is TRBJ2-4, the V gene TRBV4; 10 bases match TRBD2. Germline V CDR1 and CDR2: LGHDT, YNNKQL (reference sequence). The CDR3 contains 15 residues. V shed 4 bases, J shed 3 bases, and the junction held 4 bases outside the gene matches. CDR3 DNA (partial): TGTGCCAGCAGCTCCCCCTGGGGGGGCCAAAACACCTTGTAC. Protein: CASSSPWGGQNTLY. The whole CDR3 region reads CASSSPWGGQNTLYF.

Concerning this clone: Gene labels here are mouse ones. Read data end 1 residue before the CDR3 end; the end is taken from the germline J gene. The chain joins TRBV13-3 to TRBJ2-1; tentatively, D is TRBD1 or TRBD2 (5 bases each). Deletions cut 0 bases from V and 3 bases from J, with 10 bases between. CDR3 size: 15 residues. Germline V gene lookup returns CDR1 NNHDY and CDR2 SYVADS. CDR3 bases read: TGTGCCAGCAGTGATGCCGGGGCGCCCTATGCTGAGCAGTTC. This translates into CASSDAGAPYAEQF. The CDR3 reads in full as CASSDAGAPYAEQFF.

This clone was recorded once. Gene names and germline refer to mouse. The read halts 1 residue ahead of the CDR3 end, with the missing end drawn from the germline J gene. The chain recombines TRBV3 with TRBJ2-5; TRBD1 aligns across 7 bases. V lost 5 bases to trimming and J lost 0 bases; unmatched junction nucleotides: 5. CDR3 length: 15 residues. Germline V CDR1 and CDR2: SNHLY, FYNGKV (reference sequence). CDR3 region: CASSPHRGNQDTQYF. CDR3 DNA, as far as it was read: TGTGCCAGCAGCCCCCACAGGGGAAACCAAGACACCCAGTAC.

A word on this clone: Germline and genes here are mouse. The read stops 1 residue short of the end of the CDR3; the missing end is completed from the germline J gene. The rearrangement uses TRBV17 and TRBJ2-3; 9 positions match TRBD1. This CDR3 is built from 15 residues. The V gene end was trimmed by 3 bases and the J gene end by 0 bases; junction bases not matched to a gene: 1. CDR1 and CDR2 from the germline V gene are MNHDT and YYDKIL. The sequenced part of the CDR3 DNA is TGTGCTAGCAGTAGGGGGACAGGGAGTGCAGAAACGCTGTAT. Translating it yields CASSRGTGSAETLY. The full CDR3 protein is CASSRGTGSAETLYF.

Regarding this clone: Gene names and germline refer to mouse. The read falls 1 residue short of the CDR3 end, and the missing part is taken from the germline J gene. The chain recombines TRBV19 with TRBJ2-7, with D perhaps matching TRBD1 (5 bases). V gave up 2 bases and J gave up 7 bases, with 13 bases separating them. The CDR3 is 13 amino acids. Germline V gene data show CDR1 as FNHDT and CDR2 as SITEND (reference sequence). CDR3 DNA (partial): TGTGCCAGCAGTATTGAGGGCAGGGAGGAACAGTAC. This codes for CASSIEGREEQY. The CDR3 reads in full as CASSIEGREEQYF.

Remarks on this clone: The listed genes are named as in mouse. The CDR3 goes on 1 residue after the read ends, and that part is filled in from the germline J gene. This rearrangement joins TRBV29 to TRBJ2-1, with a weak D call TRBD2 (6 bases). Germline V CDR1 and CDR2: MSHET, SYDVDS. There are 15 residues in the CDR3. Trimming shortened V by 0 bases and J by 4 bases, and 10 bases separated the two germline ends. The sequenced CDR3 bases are TGTGCTAGCAGTTTATCTGGGGGAGTTTATGCTGAGCAGTTC. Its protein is CASSLSGGVYAEQF. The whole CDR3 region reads CASSLSGGVYAEQFF.

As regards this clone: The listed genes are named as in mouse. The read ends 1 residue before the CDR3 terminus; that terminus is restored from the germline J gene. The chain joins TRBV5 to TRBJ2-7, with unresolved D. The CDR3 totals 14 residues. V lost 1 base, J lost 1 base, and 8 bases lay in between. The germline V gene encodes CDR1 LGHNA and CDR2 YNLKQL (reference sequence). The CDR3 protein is CASSQVLGSYEQYF. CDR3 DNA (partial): TGTGCCAGCAGCCAAGTTCTTGGGTCCTATGAACAGTAC.

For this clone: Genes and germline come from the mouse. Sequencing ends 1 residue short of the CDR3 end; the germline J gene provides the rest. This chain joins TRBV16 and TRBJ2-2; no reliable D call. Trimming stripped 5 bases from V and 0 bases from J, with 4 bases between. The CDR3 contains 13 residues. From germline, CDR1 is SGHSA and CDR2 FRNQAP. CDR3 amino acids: CASSAPNTGQLYF. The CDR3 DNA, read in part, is TGTGCAAGCAGCGCCCCAAACACCGGGCAGCTCTAC.

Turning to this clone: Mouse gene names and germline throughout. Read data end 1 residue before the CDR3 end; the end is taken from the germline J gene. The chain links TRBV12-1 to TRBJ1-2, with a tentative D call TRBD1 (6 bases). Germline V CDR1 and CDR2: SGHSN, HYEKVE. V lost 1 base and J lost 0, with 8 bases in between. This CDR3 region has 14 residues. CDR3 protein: CASSLGAANSDYTF. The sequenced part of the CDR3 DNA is TGTGCCAGCTCTCTGGGGGCTGCAAACTCCGACTACACC.

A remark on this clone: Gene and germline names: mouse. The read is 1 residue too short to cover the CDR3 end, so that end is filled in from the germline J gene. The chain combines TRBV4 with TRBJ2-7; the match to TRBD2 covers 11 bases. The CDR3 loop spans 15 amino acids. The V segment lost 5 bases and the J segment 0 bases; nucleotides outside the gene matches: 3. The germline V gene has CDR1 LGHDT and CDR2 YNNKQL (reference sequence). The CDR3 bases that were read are TGTGCCAGCAGCCGGGACTGGGGGAGCTCCTATGAACAGTAC. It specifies CASSRDWGSSYEQY. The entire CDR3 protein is CASSRDWGSSYEQYF.

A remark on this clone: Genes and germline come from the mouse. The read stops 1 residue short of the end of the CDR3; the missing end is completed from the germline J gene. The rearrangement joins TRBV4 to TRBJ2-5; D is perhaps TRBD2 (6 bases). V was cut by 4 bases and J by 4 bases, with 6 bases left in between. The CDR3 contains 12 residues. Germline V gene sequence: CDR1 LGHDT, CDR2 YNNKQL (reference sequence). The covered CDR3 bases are TGTGCCAGCAGCTGGGGGGAAGACACCCAGTAC. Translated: CASSWGEDTQY. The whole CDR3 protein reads CASSWGEDTQYF.

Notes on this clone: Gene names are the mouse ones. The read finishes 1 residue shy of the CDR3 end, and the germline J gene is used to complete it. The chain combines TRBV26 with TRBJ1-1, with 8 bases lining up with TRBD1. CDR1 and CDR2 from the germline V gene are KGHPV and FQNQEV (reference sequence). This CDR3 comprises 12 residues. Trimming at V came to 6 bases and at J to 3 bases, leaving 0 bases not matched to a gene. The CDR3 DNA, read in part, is TGTGCCAGCAGGGACAGGGACACAGAAGTCTTC. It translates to CASRDRDTEVF. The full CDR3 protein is CASRDRDTEVFF.

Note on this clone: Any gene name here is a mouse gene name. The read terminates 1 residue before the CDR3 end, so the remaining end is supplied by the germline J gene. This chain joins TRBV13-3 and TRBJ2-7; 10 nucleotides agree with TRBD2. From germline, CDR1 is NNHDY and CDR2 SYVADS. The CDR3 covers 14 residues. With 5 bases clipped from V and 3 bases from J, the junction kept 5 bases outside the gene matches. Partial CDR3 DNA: TGTGCCAGCAGCGACTGGGGGGCCCACTATGAACAGTAC. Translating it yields CASSDWGAHYEQY. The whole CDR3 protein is CASSDWGAHYEQYF.